One sample yielded the 23 T cell receptor beta chains listed below, sequenced in a study of shared clonotypes between healthy human individuals. Produced via immunoSEQ multiplex PCR; TCRdb's table is partial and in-frame only. The repertoire holds 2 million to 3 million clones, 80% to 95% seen once, with more than 0.35% in the top ten. Material for sequencing was naive CD4+ T cells from PBMCs. Subset noted: CD45RA+ positively selected. The source is a man younger than 35 in good health. Some clones in this sample may be carry-over from other donors' samples.

This chain connects TRBV9 to TRBJ1-2; no reliable D call. CDR1 is SGDLS, CDR2 YYNGEE, per germline. The CDR3 is made up of 14 amino acids. The V end was cut by 4 bases, the J end by 4 bases, with 14 bases between. In DNA form, the CDR3 reads TGTGCCAGCAGCCCGGATCCCGGAGTCTATGGCTACACCTTC. Protein: CASSPDPGVYGYTF. Combining the CDR3 with reference TRBV9 and TRBJ1-2 gives the whole variable domain DSGVTQTPKHLITATGQRVTLRCSPRSGDLSVYWYQQSLDQGLQFLIQYYNGEERAKGNILERFSAQQFPDLHSELNLSSLELGDSALYFCASSPDPGVYGYTFGSGTRLTVV.

As regards this clone: At one boundary the junction diverges from the germline segment, which might be a read error. The CDR3 spells CAISGGGLATF. The CDR3 region has the DNA TGTGCCATCAGTGGGGGGGGACTAGCCACTTTT. The chain employs TRBV10-3 and TRBJ2-3; 9 bases align to TRBD2. Germline-derived CDR1 and CDR2 are ENHRY and SYGVKD. The CDR3 runs 11 residues.

The V call is TRBV2, the J call TRBJ2-3, with TRBD2 identical over 8 bases. Unmatched junction bases numbered 17, after V lost 2 bases and J lost 1 base. Looked up from germline, CDR1 is SNHLY and CDR2 is FYNNEI. The CDR3 runs 20 residues. CDR3: CASSEFGSGARGMGTDTQYF. The CDR3 DNA reads as TGTGCCAGCAGTGAATTTGGTAGCGGGGCTAGGGGAATGGGCACAGATACGCAGTATTTT.

The genes are TRBV6-6 and TRBJ1-4; 8 bases agree with TRBD1. From germline, CDR1 is MNHNY and CDR2 SVGAGI (reference sequence). The CDR3 covers 15 residues. The V gene end was trimmed by 5 bases and the J gene end by 4 bases; junction bases not matched to a gene: 6. CDR3 in amino acids: CASSHQGAGNEKLFF. For the CDR3, the DNA is TGTGCCAGCAGTCATCAGGGGGCAGGTAATGAAAAACTGTTTTTT.

The chain employs TRBV4-3 and TRBJ1-2; D ambiguous. V lost 9 bases, J lost 4 bases, and 18 bases lay in between. The CDR3 loop spans 14 amino acids. Germline CDR1 and CDR2: LGHNA and YSLEER. Here the CDR3 reads CASQPGFGSYGYTF. As DNA, the CDR3 is TGCGCCAGTCAACCGGGTTTCGGCTCCTATGGCTACACCTTC.

V is TRBV18 and J is TRBJ2-4; D remains unclear. This CDR3 is built from 16 residues. Trimming stripped 2 bases from V and 1 base from J, with 12 bases between. CDR1 KGHSH and CDR2 LQKENI come from the germline V gene. Here the CDR3 DNA reads TGTGCCAGCTCACCATTCCTAACACCTGCCAAAAACATTCAGTACTTC. Encoded protein: CASSPFLTPAKNIQYF.

A remark on this clone: This CDR3 is also generated by other DNA sequences in the sample. The genes are TRBV19 and TRBJ2-6, with a tentative D call TRBD1 (6 bases). Per germline, CDR1 LNHDA and CDR2 SQIVND (reference sequence). The CDR3 length is 15 residues. V dropped 5 bases and J dropped 0 bases, with 8 bases sitting between them. DNA for the CDR3: TGTGCCAGTAGTCTAGGGGGCTCTGGGGCCAACGTCCTGACTTTC. Translated: CASSLGGSGANVLTF.

A note on this clone: The sample has other DNA sequences that encode this CDR3 too. CDR3 DNA: TGTGCCAGCAGCCGGCGGGAGACCCAGTACTTC. This translates into CASSRRETQYF. The chain recombines TRBV6-6 with TRBJ2-5; D gene unclear. The CDR3 is made up of 11 amino acids. V shed 6 bases and J shed 5 bases, with 7 bases lying between them. Germline V lookup: CDR1 MNHNY, CDR2 SVGAGI (reference sequence).

The CDR3: CASSRPGLAYEQYF. Written as DNA, the CDR3 is TGTGCCAGCAGCCGTCCCGGACTAGCCTACGAGCAGTACTTC. V gene TRBV7-9 combines with J gene TRBJ2-5; the match to TRBD2 covers 7 bases. Gene TRBJ2-7 matches the end of the DNA better, so the J call may be wrong. This CDR3 spans 14 amino acids. Per germline, CDR1 SEHNR and CDR2 FQNEAQ (reference sequence).

This sequence joins TRBV2 and TRBJ2-5; 15 positions match TRBD2. Per germline, CDR1 SNHLY and CDR2 FYNNEI. CDR3 length equals 15 residues. The V gene end was trimmed by 7 bases and the J gene end by 5 bases; junction bases not matched to a gene: 5. The DNA for the CDR3 is TGTGCCAGCACCGGACTAGCGGGAGGGGGGGAGACCCAGTACTTC. Its protein product is CASTGLAGGGETQYF.

The genes are TRBV2 and TRBJ2-7; TRBD2 matches 9 bases. V shed 3 bases and J 7 bases; nucleotides not matched to a gene: 10. From germline, CDR1 is SNHLY and CDR2 FYNNEI. The CDR3 has 15 amino acids. CDR3 sequence: CASSDRAGGSGEQYF. The CDR3 DNA sequence: TGTGCCAGCAGTGACCGTGCGGGAGGGAGTGGGGAGCAGTACTTC.

V is TRBV6-1 and J is TRBJ2-7, with D perhaps matching TRBD1 (5 bases). This CDR3 has 14 amino acids. Trimming removed 6 bases from V and 2 bases from J, with 14 bases in between. In germline, CDR1 is MNHNS, CDR2 SASEGT. CDR3 DNA: TGTGCCAGCAGGCAGACTCAGGGAACCTACGAGCAGTACTTC. Encoded protein: CASRQTQGTYEQYF.

The rearrangement uses TRBV2 and TRBJ1-1; D may be TRBD1 (5 bases). The CDR3 runs 13 residues. Trimming removed 5 bases at V and 2 bases at J, with 9 bases between. CDR1 and CDR2 from the germline V gene are SNHLY and FYNNEI. Here the CDR3 reads CASSNTGNTEAFF. The CDR3 DNA reads as TGTGCCAGCAGTAACACAGGAAACACTGAAGCTTTCTTT.

V and J are TRBV4-3 and TRBJ2-1; D is perhaps TRBD2 (6 bases). Germline V gives CDR1 LGHNA, CDR2 YSLEER. The V gene lost 2 bases and the J gene lost 3 bases, with 23 bases spanning the gap. The CDR3 runs to 19 residues. The CDR3 here is CASSQWRPWEDKDYNEQFF. The CDR3 bases are TGCGCCAGCAGCCAATGGCGTCCGTGGGAGGACAAAGACTACAATGAGCAGTTCTTC.

The rearrangement uses TRBV11-3 and TRBJ2-3, with D possibly TRBD1 on 6 matching bases. The germline V gene has CDR1 SGHNT and CDR2 YENEEA. Trimming pared 3 bases from V and 1 base from J, leaving 8 bases between. The CDR3 extends over 14 amino acids. CDR3 nucleotides: TGTGCCAGCAGCTTGGGACACCGCACAGATACGCAGTATTTT. This translates into CASSLGHRTDTQYF.

A word on this clone: A junction end diverges from the germline sequence, so it may reflect a read error. The rearrangement uses TRBV30 and TRBJ1-5; TRBD1 matches at 10 bases. The CDR3 covers 15 residues. Germline CDR1 is GTSNPN and CDR2 is SVGIG (reference sequence). As DNA, the CDR3 is TGTGCCTGGAGTGCACAGACAGGGGGCAAGCAGCCCCAGCATTTT. Residues: CAWSAQTGGKQPQHF.

This chain links TRBV28 with TRBJ2-1; 12 bases map to TRBD2. With V trimmed by 4 bases and J by 0 bases, 4 bases remained unmatched. Germline V gives CDR1 MDHEN, CDR2 SYDVKM. The length of the CDR3 is 17 residues. The CDR3 DNA is TGTGCCAGCAGTTATCCGGGACTAGCGGGCTCCTACAATGAGCAGTTCTTC. Its translation: CASSYPGLAGSYNEQFF.

This clone has only a few counts. As DNA, the CDR3 is TGTGCCAGCAGTTACTCCCCGGGAGGGGAACTGTTTTTT. This sequence encodes CASSYSPGGELFF. V usage is TRBV6-5 and J usage is TRBJ1-4; D is perhaps TRBD1 (5 bases). The CDR3 spans 13 residues. In germline, CDR1 is MNHEY, CDR2 SVGAGI. Deletions cut 0 bases from V and 12 bases from J, with 11 bases between.

The chain is built from TRBV29-1 and TRBJ1-1; D uncertain. This CDR3 is built from 13 residues. Trimming shortened V by 1 base and J by 0 bases, and 6 bases separated the two germline ends. Germline assignment: CDR1 SQVTM and CDR2 ANQGSEA. CDR3 amino acids: CSVEGNLNTEAFF. The CDR3 region has the DNA TGCAGCGTTGAAGGCAACCTGAACACTGAAGCTTTCTTT.

This sequence joins TRBV2 and TRBJ2-2; no firm D call. Trimming cost V 5 bases and J 0 bases, with 10 bases left between them. The CDR3 sequence is 15 residues long. Germline V gene lookup returns CDR1 SNHLY and CDR2 FYNNEI. CDR3 DNA sequence: TGTGCCAGCAGTCGTCGACTCGCGAACACCGGGGAGCTGTTTTTT. Amino acids: CASSRRLANTGELFF.

The chain uses TRBV28 and TRBJ1-1, with D perhaps matching TRBD1 (6 bases). The CDR3 is made up of 15 amino acids. Germline V gene lookup returns CDR1 MDHEN and CDR2 SYDVKM. Trimming pared 3 bases from V and 6 bases from J, leaving 17 bases between. The CDR3 nucleotides are TGTGCCAGCAGTTTGGGGGCCGGAGGGTTGCCTGAAGCTTTCTTT. Protein: CASSLGAGGLPEAFF.

The J gene is TRBJ2-7, the V gene TRBV27; D remains unclear. This CDR3 is built from 13 residues. CDR1 is MNHEY, CDR2 SMNVEV, per germline (reference sequence). Trimming cost V 2 bases and J 6 bases, with 11 bases left between them. CDR3 in DNA: TGTGCCAGCAGTTTAAAGGGTTTAGGCGAGCAGTACTTC. It encodes CASSLKGLGEQYF.

About this clone: Other DNA sequences from this sample encode an identical CDR3 as well. The V and J genes are TRBV7-3 and TRBJ2-6; D gene uncertain. This CDR3 has 14 amino acids. V lost 0 bases to trimming and J lost 4 bases, with 4 bases between them. Germline V gene sequence: CDR1 SGHTA, CDR2 FQGTGA. CDR3 loop: CASSLTGGANVLTF. In DNA form, the CDR3 reads TGTGCCAGCAGCTTAACCGGCGGGGCCAACGTCCTGACTTTC.